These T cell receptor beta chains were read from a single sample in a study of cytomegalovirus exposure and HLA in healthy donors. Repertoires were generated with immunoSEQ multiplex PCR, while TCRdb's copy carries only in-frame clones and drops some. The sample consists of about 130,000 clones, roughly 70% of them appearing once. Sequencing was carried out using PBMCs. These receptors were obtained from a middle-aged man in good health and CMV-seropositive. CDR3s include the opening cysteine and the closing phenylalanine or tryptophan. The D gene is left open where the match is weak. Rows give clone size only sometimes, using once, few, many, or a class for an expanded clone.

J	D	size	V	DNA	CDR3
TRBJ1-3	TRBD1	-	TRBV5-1	TGCGCCAGCAGCGTAAGACAGGGATCCGGAAACACCATATATTTT	CASSVRQGSGNTIYF
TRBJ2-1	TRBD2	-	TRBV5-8	TGTGCCAGCAGCCCCACGGGACTAGTTGACAATGAGCAGTTCTTC	CASSPTGLVDNEQFF
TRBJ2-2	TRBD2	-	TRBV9	TGTGCCAGCAGCGTAAGCGTTAGCGGGGGTGCGAACACCGGGGAGCTGTTTTTT	CASSVSVSGGANTGELFF
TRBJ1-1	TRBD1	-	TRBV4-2	TGTGCCAGCAGCCAGACTACAGGGGTTGAAGCTTTCTTT	CASSQTTGVEAFF
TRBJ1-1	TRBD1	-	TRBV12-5	TGTGCTAGTGGTTTGTACAGGGGGGTGACTGAAGCTTTCTTT	CASGLYRGVTEAFF
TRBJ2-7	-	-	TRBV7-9	TGTGCCGCGGGCGGAGGGTTCTACGAGCAGTACTTC	CAAGGGFYEQYF
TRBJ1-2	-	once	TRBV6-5	TGTGCCAGCAGTGAAGGGGCAGACTATGGCTACACCTTC	CASSEGADYGYTF
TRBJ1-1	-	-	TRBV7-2	TGTGCCAGCAGATTTGGACACAACACTGAAGCTTTCTTT	CASRFGHNTEAFF
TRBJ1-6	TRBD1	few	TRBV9	TGTGCCAGCAGCGTAGCGTTGGGACAGCTTAATTCACCCCTCCACTTT	CASSVALGQLNSPLHF
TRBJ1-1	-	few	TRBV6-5	TGTGCCAGCAGTTCTTACACTGAAGCTTTCTTT	CASSSYTEAFF